The clone carrying this TCR beta chain was counted many times. Its antigen is not known. Using RNA transcripts as the source, TCR beta CDR3 regions were amplified. Researchers ran a first-round RT-PCR on the TCR CDR3 using the HTBI primer set. TCRdb fed the multiplex PCR reads into MiXCR, producing one record per CDR3 protein. The repertoire consists of fewer than 650,000 distinct CDR3 sequences, with approximately 15% occurring once and the leading ten covering over 6%. This sample is drawn from a study of T cells in Graves' hyperthyroidism and ophthalmopathy. V lost 3 bases to trimming and J lost 7 bases, with 12 bases between them. Germline V gene lookup returns CDR1 GTSNPN and CDR2 SVGIG (reference sequence). This CDR3 is built from 12 residues. Points from the study as a whole: Ophthalmopathy onset followed model prediction by a median approximately 7 months.

Uncontrolled infections, other autoimmune diseases, pregnancy or lactation led to exclusion of patients. PBMCs were derived from 9.5 to 10 ml fresh peripheral blood. The TCR comes from a woman younger than 30 with Graves' ophthalmopathy. Sequenced sample: blood. The chain carries TRBV30 and TRBJ1-1; D remains ambiguous. This CDR3 is CAWSPTGFEAFF. The CDR3 nucleotides are TGTGCCTGGAGCCCTACGGGGTTTGAAGCTTTCTTT.